This TCR beta chain derives from a study of T cell repertoires in cytomegalovirus infection. The CDR3 is 14 residues long. Germline CDR1 SEHNR, CDR2 FQNEAQ (reference sequence). V was shortened by 3 bases and J by 2 bases, with 9 bases between the two germline ends. TCRdb analysed the reads with MiXCR anew, one entry per CDR3 protein. The table records some 450,000 distinct CDR3 sequences, roughly 30% of them present only once. Study results and caveats: Totalled public TCR beta family frequency picked out people who carried CMV plus the relevant HLA.

In this sample, this clonotype turned up many times. What it recognizes is unknown. The chain joins TRBV7-9 to TRBJ2-3; D might be TRBD2 (6 bases). What was sequenced was PBMCs. The clonotype was recovered from a human donor in good health (CMV status not recorded). Some clones in this sample may be carry-over from other donors' samples. For the CDR3, the DNA is TGTGCCAGCAGCTTGGGGGGAATCACAGATACGCAGTATTTT. Protein sequence: CASSLGGITDTQYF.